This is a list of T cell receptor beta chains from one sample in a study of blood T cell repertoires in COVID-19. The repertoire was sequenced with immunoSEQ multiplex PCR; TCRdb's copy has only in-frame clones and lacks some. The table records about 70,000 clones, 75% to 90% of them present only once. Sample: peripheral blood. These receptors were obtained from a man aged 50 or older with acute or convalescent COVID-19. Both conserved end residues are part of each CDR3. D genes are given only for firm matches. The size field is filled for only some rows; it gives once, few, many or a size class.

-	TRBV6-6	-	TRBJ2-3	TGTGCCAGCAGTCCCCAGGGGTCTCGCACAGATACGCAGTATTTT	CASSPQGSRTDTQYF
-	TRBV7-9	-	TRBJ2-5	TGTGCCACCGACTGGAGGGCCCAAGAGACCCAGTACTTC	CATDWRAQETQYF
-	TRBV5-1	-	TRBJ2-1	TGCGCCAGCAGCTATAGCGGTGCTAGCTCCTACAATGAGCAGTTCTTC	CASSYSGASSYNEQFF
-	TRBV6-5	-	TRBJ1-4	TGTGCCAGCAGTTACTCGACCCACGGGGGTTCGTCAAAACTGTTTTTT	CASSYSTHGGSSKLFF
-	TRBV5-4	-	TRBJ2-1	TGTGCCAGCAGCCCCCCTCGCTCTGGGGCATACAATGAGCAGTTCTTC	CASSPPRSGAYNEQFF
-	TRBV9	-	TRBJ1-3	TGTGCCAGCACCCGGTCAGGGAATGGAAACACCATATATTTT	CASTRSGNGNTIYF
-	TRBV30	TRBD1	TRBJ1-6	TGTGCCTGGAGTGCCGACAGGGTGTCGGCGTATAATTCACCCCTCCACTTT	CAWSADRVSAYNSPLHF
-	TRBV24-1	-	TRBJ1-4	TGTGCCACCAGTGATCCAGGACACGCCAAGGGGAAACTGTTTTTT	CATSDPGHAKGKLFF
-	TRBV3-1/TRBV3-2	-	TRBJ1-1	TGTGCCAGCACCGCCAAGTTGTTACAGGGCTCTGAAGCTTTCTTT	CASTAKLLQGSEAFF
-	TRBV5-1	TRBD1	TRBJ1-3	TGCGCCAGCAGCGGACAGGGAGGAAACACCATATATTTT	CASSGQGGNTIYF
-	TRBV5-4	TRBD2	TRBJ2-5	TGTGCCAGCAGCCCTCTAGCGGGAGGGGGAGAGACCCAGTACTTC	CASSPLAGGGETQYF
-	TRBV5-4	-	TRBJ1-4	TGTGCCAGCAGCTTCGGAGGGACTGGAAATGAAAAACTGTTTTTT	CASSFGGTGNEKLFF
-	TRBV6-2/TRBV6-3	TRBD1	TRBJ1-5	TGTGCCAGCAGTTACTTCTCCAGGGGGCTTGGTCAGCCCCAGCATTTT	CASSYFSRGLGQPQHF
-	TRBV9	-	TRBJ1-6	TGTGCCAGCAGCACTACAGGGTCCTATAATTCACCCCTCCACTTT	CASSTTGSYNSPLHF
-	TRBV14	TRBD2	TRBJ2-2	TGTGCCAGCAGCCCCCTTAGAGGACTAGCGGGTGGTGACACCGGGGAGCTGTTTTTT	CASSPLRGLAGGDTGELFF
-	TRBV18	TRBD1	TRBJ2-7	TGTGCCAGCTCATTTGGGACAGGGGGTTTTGACGAGCAGTACTTC	CASSFGTGGFDEQYF
-	TRBV29-1	TRBD1	TRBJ2-5	TGCAGCGTTGAATTCGGGACAGGGTTAGAGACCCAGTACTTC	CSVEFGTGLETQYF
-	TRBV2	TRBD1	TRBJ1-6	TGTGCCAGCAGTTGGGGGACAGCTAATTCACCCCTCCACTTT	CASSWGTANSPLHF
-	TRBV6-5	-	TRBJ1-2	TGTGCCAGCCGCCCCCGGGGGGGGACCCTTTTTGGCTACACCTTC	CASRPRGGTLFGYTF
many	TRBV10-3	TRBD1	TRBJ2-5	TGTGCCATCAGTGAGTCGGGGCCAGGGGGCAGCGAGACCCAGTACTTC	CAISESGPGGSETQYF
-	TRBV10-1	-	TRBJ1-1	TGCGCCAGCAGTGACCTCAGGTTTCATAAAGGAGGAACTGAAGCTTTCTTT	CASSDLRFHKGGTEAFF
-	TRBV27	-	TRBJ2-7	TGTGCCAGCAGTCCCCGACTAGGAGGCTACGAGCAGTACTTC	CASSPRLGGYEQYF
-	TRBV6-2/TRBV6-3	-	TRBJ2-7	TGTGCCAGCAGTTCCCGGTACGAGCAGTACTTC	CASSSRYEQYF
-	TRBV5-1	TRBD1	TRBJ1-1	TGCGCCAGCAGCTTGGAACAGGGGCAGGTGAACACTGAAGCTTTCTTT	CASSLEQGQVNTEAFF
once	TRBV3-1/TRBV3-2	-	TRBJ2-5	TGTGCCAGCAGCCAAGATGAGGTGGAGACCCAGTACTTC	CASSQDEVETQYF
-	TRBV10-3	-	TRBJ2-2	TGTGCCATCAGTACCGCAATTTCCAGGGGCACCGGGGAGCTGTTTTTT	CAISTAISRGTGELFF
-	TRBV19	-	TRBJ1-5	TGTGCCAGTAGCCCGACCCGGTTCAGGTCCAATCAGCCCCAGCATTTT	CASSPTRFRSNQPQHF
-	TRBV2	-	TRBJ2-6	TGTGCCAGCAATTCGGGAAACTCTGGGGCCAACGTCCTGACTTTC	CASNSGNSGANVLTF
-	TRBV3-1/TRBV3-2	TRBD2	TRBJ2-2	TGTGCCAGCAGGGGCGGGGGTAACACCGGGGAGCTGTTTTTT	CASRGGGNTGELFF
-	TRBV18	-	TRBJ2-3	TGTGCCAGCTCACCTCAAGAGATCACAGATACGCAGTATTTT	CASSPQEITDTQYF
-	TRBV21-1	-	TRBJ1-4	TGTGCCAGCAGTACCACCTTGGGGGCATGGGGTGAAAAACTGTTTTTT	CASSTTLGAWGEKLFF
-	TRBV11-2	-	TRBJ2-2	TGTGCCAGCACACCGGGATCTGGGGAGCTGTTTTTT	CASTPGSGELFF
-	TRBV7-2	TRBD2	TRBJ2-1	TGTGCCAGCAGCTTAGCGCCCCTAGCGGGAGCCTCGCATGAGCAGTTCTTC	CASSLAPLAGASHEQFF
once	TRBV27	-	TRBJ1-2	TGTGCCAGTCGAGGCTTAGCTAACTATGGCTACACCTTC	CASRGLANYGYTF
-	TRBV25-1	-	TRBJ1-4	TGTGCCAGCAGTGAAGTCGGACGAGGGCTGGGGGAAAAACTGTTTTTT	CASSEVGRGLGEKLFF
-	TRBV6-5	-	TRBJ2-7	TGTGCCAGCAGTTACGACAGTTCCTACGAGCAGTACTTC	CASSYDSSYEQYF